One and the same sample provided the 21 T cell receptor beta chains below, sequenced in a study of sequential checkpoint blockade in melanoma. TCRdb's table, derived via immunoSEQ multiplex PCR, lists solely in-frame clones and lacks some. The data contain approximately 31,000 clones, 75% to 90% of them singletons. Specified treatment: randomized to nivolumab then ipilimumab (arm A) or the reverse (arm B). The sample consisted of CD8+ T cells sorted from blood (inferred from file names), taken from a patient given nivolumab and ipilimumab in sequence. The receptor set was obtained from a human donor with melanoma.

The V and J genes are TRBV19 and TRBJ1-1; 10 nucleotides line up with TRBD1. V dropped 5 bases and J dropped 5; count of bases not matched to a gene: 11. Per the germline V gene, CDR1 is LNHDA and CDR2 is SQIVND (reference sequence). This CDR3 contains 16 residues. For the CDR3, the DNA is TGTGCCAGTAGTCTCCTGCCGGGGACAGGGGTAACTGAAGCTTTCTTT. It is translated as CASSLLPGTGVTEAFF.

CDR3 region: CASSIRTGGTGELFF. In DNA, the CDR3 is TGTGCCAGCAGCATCCGGACAGGGGGTACCGGGGAGCTGTTTTTT. This chain links TRBV9 with TRBJ2-2; TRBD1 agrees at 10 bases. V was pared by 4 bases and J by 5 bases, with 5 bases of the junction left unmatched. CDR1 is SGDLS, CDR2 YYNGEE, per germline. The CDR3 consists of 15 residues.

In its sample, this clone was seen once. The chain recombines TRBV15 with TRBJ2-3; 9 bases map to TRBD1. Germline V gene data show CDR1 as LNHNV and CDR2 as YYDKDF (reference sequence). This CDR3 is built from 15 residues. Trimming took 4 bases from V and 2 from J; bases not matched to a gene: 4. CDR3 sequence (DNA): TGTGCCACCAGCATAACAGGGGGCCTCACAGATACGCAGTATTTT. This gives the protein CATSITGGLTDTQYF.

The V call is TRBV7-9, the J call TRBJ1-2; perhaps TRBD1 as D (5 bases). The ends were cut back, 1 base at V and 2 bases at J, with 14 bases in the middle. Germline V gene data show CDR1 as SEHNR and CDR2 as FQNEAQ (reference sequence). This CDR3 comprises 16 residues. CDR3 sequence (DNA): TGTGCCAGCAGCTTAGGTGCCAGGGCAGGGAACTATGGCTACACCTTC. This encodes CASSLGARAGNYGYTF.

CDR3 nucleotide sequence: TGTGCCAGCAGTCCCGGGGGGGATACGCAGTATTTT. Its translation: CASSPGGDTQYF. The chain employs TRBV27 and TRBJ2-3; 7 bases map to TRBD2. Trimming cost V 5 bases and J 6 bases; bases outside gene matches: 2. This CDR3 contains 12 residues. Germline assignment: CDR1 MNHEY and CDR2 SMNVEV (reference sequence).

The rearrangement joins TRBV4-2 to TRBJ2-5, with 7 bases lining up with TRBD2. The J call may be wrong; the DNA end is better matched by TRBJ2-7. The CDR3 loop spans 17 amino acids. CDR1 is LGHNA and CDR2 is YNFKEQ in the germline V gene. The CDR3 sequence: CASRGHGESGVTYEQYF. The CDR3 DNA follows: TGTGCCAGCAGAGGTCACGGTGAAAGCGGGGTTACCTACGAGCAGTACTTC.

The DNA for the CDR3 is TGTGCCAGCAGTAACCCGAGACAGGGGAACACTGAAGCTTTCTTT. Translating gives CASSNPRQGNTEAFF. The J gene is TRBJ1-1, the V gene TRBV6-6, with 7 bases identical to TRBD1. V dropped 5 bases and J dropped 1; count of bases not matched to a gene: 7. The CDR3 contains 15 residues. Germline assignment: CDR1 MNHNY and CDR2 SVGAGI (reference sequence).

The genes are TRBV9 and TRBJ2-2; TRBD2 aligns across 7 bases. The CDR3 is 14 residues long. Per germline, CDR1 SGDLS and CDR2 YYNGEE. V shed 6 bases, J shed 3 bases, and the junction held 5 bases outside the gene matches. CDR3 nucleotides: TGTGCCAGCACCCCCGGGAGGTACACCGGGGAGCTGTTTTTT. Translating it yields CASTPGRYTGELFF. The complete variable domain, with remaining parts taken from reference TRBV9 and TRBJ2-2, reads DSGVTQTPKHLITATGQRVTLRCSPRSGDLSVYWYQQSLDQGLQFLIQYYNGEERAKGNILERFSAQQFPDLHSELNLSSLELGDSALYFCASTPGRYTGELFFGEGSRLTVL.

The chain combines TRBV28 with TRBJ2-1; 9 nucleotides align to TRBD1. Germline-derived CDR1 and CDR2 are MDHEN and SYDVKM. This CDR3 is 17 amino acids long. Unmatched junction bases numbered 15, after V lost 6 bases and J lost 6 bases. CDR3 bases: TGTGCCAGCAGCCACCCACGGTACAGGGGGCAGGGCAATGAGCAGTTCTTC. Its protein is CASSHPRYRGQGNEQFF.

V is TRBV7-9 and J is TRBJ2-1, with 12 positions matching TRBD2. Trimming took 3 bases from V and 7 from J; bases not matched to a gene: 1. The CDR3 has 14 residues. The germline CDR1 and CDR2 sequences are SEHNR and FQNEAQ (reference sequence). CDR3 in DNA: TGTGCCAGCAGCTTGACTAGCGGGGGAAATGAGCAGTTCTTC. It encodes CASSLTSGGNEQFF.

This clone has only a few counts. The genes are TRBV19 and TRBJ2-6; no reliable D call. Trimming left V 3 bases short and J 0 bases short, with 3 bases between. There are 14 residues in the CDR3. Germline CDR1 is LNHDA and CDR2 is SQIVND (reference sequence). CDR3 amino acids: CASSIISGANVLTF. The CDR3 DNA sequence: TGTGCCAGTAGTATTATCTCTGGGGCCAACGTCCTGACTTTC.

The genes are TRBV11-2 and TRBJ2-7; a possible D gene is TRBD1 (5 bases). Per germline, CDR1 SGHAT and CDR2 FQNNGV. This CDR3 contains 13 residues. Trimming shortened V by 5 bases and J by 3 bases, and 11 bases separated the two germline ends. CDR3 sequence reads: CASSPQTVYEQYF. CDR3 nucleotide sequence: TGTGCCAGCAGCCCCCAGACAGTCTACGAGCAGTACTTC.

The chain recombines TRBV4-2 with TRBJ1-1, with D hard to call. Germline V gives CDR1 LGHNA, CDR2 YNFKEQ. This CDR3 spans 15 amino acids. The V gene lost 4 bases and the J gene lost 2 bases, with 14 bases spanning the gap. The DNA of the CDR3 is TGTGCCAGCAGCCTTGAGGATGAGGGAAACACTGAAGCTTTCTTT. As protein: CASSLEDEGNTEAFF.

There are a few counts of this clone. The chain couples TRBV7-2 to TRBJ2-4; perhaps TRBD1 as D (6 bases). Trimming stripped 5 bases from V and 0 bases from J, with 8 bases between. The CDR3 consists of 14 residues. CDR1 is SGHTA and CDR2 is FQGNSA in the germline V gene. For the CDR3, the DNA is TGTGCCAGCAGCCCGACAGGAGCCAAAAACATTCAGTACTTC. It encodes CASSPTGAKNIQYF. The full variable domain, in which reference TRBV7-2 and TRBJ2-4 provide the parts outside the CDR3, is GAGVSQSPSNKVTEKGKDVELRCDPISGHTALYWYRQSLGQGLEFLIYFQGNSAPDKSGLPSDRFSAERTGGSVSTLTIQRTQQEDSAVYLCASSPTGAKNIQYFGAGTRLSVL.

The rearrangement uses TRBV4-1 and TRBJ2-7; 14 bases fit TRBD2. J gave up 2 bases and V 4 bases, and 1 base lay outside the gene matches. There are 15 residues in the CDR3. Germline loops: CDR1 MGHRA, CDR2 YSYEKL. In nucleotides, the CDR3 is TGCGCCAGCAGCCCGGGACTAGCGGGGGCCTACGAGCAGTACTTC. It yields the protein CASSPGLAGAYEQYF.

The J gene is TRBJ2-7, the V gene TRBV5-6, with D perhaps matching TRBD2 (6 bases). Trimming cost V 3 bases and J 2 bases, with 24 bases left between them. The CDR3 is made up of 18 amino acids. Per the germline V gene, CDR1 is SGHDT and CDR2 is YYEEEE. CDR3 coding DNA: TGTGCCAGCAGCTCACCGACCGTAATCCTGACTAGTGCCTACGAGCAGTACTTC. Protein product: CASSSPTVILTSAYEQYF. The whole variable domain, remainder taken from reference TRBV5-6 and TRBJ2-7, is DAGVTQSPTHLIKTRGQQVTLRCSPKSGHDTVSWYQQALGQGPQFIFQYYEEEERQRGNFPDRFSGHQFPNYSSELNVNALLLGDSALYLCASSSPTVILTSAYEQYFGPGTRLTVT.

This chain connects TRBV7-4 to TRBJ1-3, with TRBD1 identical over 9 bases. This CDR3 is 16 amino acids long. Germline CDR1 and CDR2: SGHVT and SQSDAQ. V lost 5 bases to trimming and J lost 4 bases; unmatched junction nucleotides: 9. The CDR3 reads CASSPLNRGQGNTIYF. Here the CDR3 DNA reads TGTGCCAGCAGCCCACTCAACAGGGGGCAAGGAAACACCATATATTTT.

The CDR3 bases are TGTGCCAGCAGTTTACAAGAGAATGAGCAGTTCTTC. It codes for CASSLQENEQFF. The chain carries TRBV27 and TRBJ2-1; D unclear. Germline loops: CDR1 MNHEY, CDR2 SMNVEV (reference sequence). V was shortened by 2 bases and J by 7 bases, with 6 bases between the two germline ends. The CDR3 is 12 amino acids.

J is TRBJ1-4 and V is TRBV5-1; 7 nucleotides align to TRBD1. This CDR3 is built from 16 residues. Germline lookup yields CDR1 SGHRS and CDR2 YFSETQ. With V trimmed by 6 bases and J by 0 bases, 8 bases remained unmatched. The CDR3 here is CASKPHRGATNEKLFF. The DNA of the CDR3 is TGCGCCAGCAAGCCCCACAGGGGAGCAACTAATGAAAAACTGTTTTTT.

The V and J genes are TRBV13 and TRBJ2-7; 7 bases match TRBD2. The trim removed 4 bases at V and 3 bases at J, leaving 12 bases unmatched. CDR1 is PRHDT and CDR2 is FYEKMQ in the germline V gene (reference sequence). The CDR3 is 16 amino acids. The CDR3 reads CASSSRLADPFYEQYF. In DNA, the CDR3 is TGTGCCAGCAGCTCCCGGCTAGCGGACCCCTTCTACGAGCAGTACTTC.

This sequence joins TRBV29-1 and TRBJ2-2; a possible D gene is TRBD1 (6 bases). Trimming removed 5 bases at V and 7 bases at J, with 11 bases between. Looked up from germline, CDR1 is SQVTM and CDR2 is ANQGSEA. CDR3 length equals 12 residues. CDR3 in amino acids: CSVLQGNGELFF. In nucleotides, the CDR3 is TGCAGCGTTTTACAGGGAAACGGGGAGCTGTTTTTT.